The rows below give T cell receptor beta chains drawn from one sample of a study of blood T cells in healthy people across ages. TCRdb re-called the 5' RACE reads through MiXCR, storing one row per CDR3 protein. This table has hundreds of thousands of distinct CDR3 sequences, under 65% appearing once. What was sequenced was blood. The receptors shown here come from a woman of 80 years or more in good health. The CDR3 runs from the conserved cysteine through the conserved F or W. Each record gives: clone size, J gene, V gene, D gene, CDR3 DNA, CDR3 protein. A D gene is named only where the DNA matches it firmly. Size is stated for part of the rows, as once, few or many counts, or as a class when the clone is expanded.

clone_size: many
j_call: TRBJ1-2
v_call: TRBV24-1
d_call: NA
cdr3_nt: TGTGCCACCAGTGATTCAGGAGCGAAGCTCCATGGCTACACCTTC
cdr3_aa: CATSDSGAKLHGYTF

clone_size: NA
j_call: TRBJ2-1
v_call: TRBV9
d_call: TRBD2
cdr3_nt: TGTGCCAGCAGCGTAGGACTAGCGGGGTCTGATGAGCAGTTCTTC
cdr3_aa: CASSVGLAGSDEQFF

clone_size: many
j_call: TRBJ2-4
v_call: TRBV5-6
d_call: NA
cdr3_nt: TGTGCCAGCAGCTTGAGACAGCTTCAAGCCAAAAACATTCAGTACTTC
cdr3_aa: CASSLRQLQAKNIQYF

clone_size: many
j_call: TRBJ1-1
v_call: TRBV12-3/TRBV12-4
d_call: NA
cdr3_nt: TGCGCCAGCAGCTCCAGGGAAGGCACTGAAGCTTTCTTT
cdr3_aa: CASSSREGTEAFF

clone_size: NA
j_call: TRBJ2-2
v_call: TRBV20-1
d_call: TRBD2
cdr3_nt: TGCAGTGCTAGAGATTGGGCTAGCGGGTCGAACACCGGGGAGCTGTTTTTT
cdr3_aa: CSARDWASGSNTGELFF

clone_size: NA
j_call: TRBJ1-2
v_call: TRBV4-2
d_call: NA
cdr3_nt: TGTGCCAGCAGCCAAGATCAAGAGAGCTATGGCTACACCTTC
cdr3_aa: CASSQDQESYGYTF

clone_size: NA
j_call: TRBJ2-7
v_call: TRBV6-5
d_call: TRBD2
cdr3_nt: TGTGCCAGCAGTGGACTAGCTAATACCTACGAGCAGTACTTC
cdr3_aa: CASSGLANTYEQYF

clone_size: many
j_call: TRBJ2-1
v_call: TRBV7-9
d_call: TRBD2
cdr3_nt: TGTGCCAGCAGTTTCCTAGCGGGAAATGAGCAGTTCTTC
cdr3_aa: CASSFLAGNEQFF

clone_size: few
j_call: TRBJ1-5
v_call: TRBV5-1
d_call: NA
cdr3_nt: TGCGCCAGCAGCTTGGGGGCGGGTAGCAATCAGCCCCAGCATTTT
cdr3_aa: CASSLGAGSNQPQHF

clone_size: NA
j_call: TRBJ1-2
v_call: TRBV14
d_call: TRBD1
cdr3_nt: TGTGCCAGCAGCCAAGGGGACAGCCTGAACTATGGCTACACCTTC
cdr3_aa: CASSQGDSLNYGYTF

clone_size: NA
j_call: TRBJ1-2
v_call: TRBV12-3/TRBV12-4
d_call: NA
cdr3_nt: TGTGCCTGCAGTTCGATAAACAGAAACTATGGCTACACCTTC
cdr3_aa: CACSSINRNYGYTF

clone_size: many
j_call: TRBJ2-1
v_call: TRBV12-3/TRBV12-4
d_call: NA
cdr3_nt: TGTGCCAGCAGGGGACTTGCTCATGAGCAGTTCTTC
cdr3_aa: CASRGLAHEQFF

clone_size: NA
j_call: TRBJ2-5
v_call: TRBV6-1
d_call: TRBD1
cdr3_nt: TGTGCCAGCAGAGACAGGGTTTGGGAGACCCAGTACTTC
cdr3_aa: CASRDRVWETQYF

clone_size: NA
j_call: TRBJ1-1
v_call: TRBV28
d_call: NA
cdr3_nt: TGTGCCAGCAGTCCCCCGGGACTGCCCGATGAAGCTTTCTTT
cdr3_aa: CASSPPGLPDEAFF

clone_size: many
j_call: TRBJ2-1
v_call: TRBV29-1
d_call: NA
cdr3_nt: TGCAGCGTTGATAGGATCACCTACAATGAGCAGTTCTTC
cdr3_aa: CSVDRITYNEQFF

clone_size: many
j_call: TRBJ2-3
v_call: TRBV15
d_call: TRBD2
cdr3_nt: TGTGCTGCCGGCAAGGCGGGAGAAACGGCAGATACGCAGTATTTT
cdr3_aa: CAAGKAGETADTQYF

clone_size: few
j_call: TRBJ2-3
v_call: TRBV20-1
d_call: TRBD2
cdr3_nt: TGCAGTGCTAGAGGCTCCGGGACTAGCGGAGCGACTAGCACAGATACGCAGTATTTT
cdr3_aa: CSARGSGTSGATSTDTQYF

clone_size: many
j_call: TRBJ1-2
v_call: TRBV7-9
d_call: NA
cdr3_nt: TGTGCCAGCAGCTTCACCTTGGTAGATGGTGGCTACACCTTC
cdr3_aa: CASSFTLVDGGYTF

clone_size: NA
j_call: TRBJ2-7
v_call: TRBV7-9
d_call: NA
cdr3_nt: TGTACCAGCAAACAGTTTGAAGAGCAGTACTTC
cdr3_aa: CTSKQFEEQYF

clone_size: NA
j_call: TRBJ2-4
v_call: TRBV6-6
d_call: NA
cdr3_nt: TGTGCCAGCAGCTCCAACCGCAGGGCGGCCAAAAACATTCAGTACTTC
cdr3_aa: CASSSNRRAAKNIQYF

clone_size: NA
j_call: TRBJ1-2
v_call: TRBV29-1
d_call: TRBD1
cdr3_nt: TGCAGCGTTATTTGGGGACAGGGGCACTATGGCTACACCTTC
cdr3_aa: CSVIWGQGHYGYTF

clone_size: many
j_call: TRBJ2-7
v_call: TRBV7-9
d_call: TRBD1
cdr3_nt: TGTGCCAGCAGCAAAGACAGGGACCTTACCTACGAGCAGTACTTC
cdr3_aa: CASSKDRDLTYEQYF

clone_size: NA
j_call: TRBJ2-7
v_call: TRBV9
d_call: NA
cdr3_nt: TGTGCCAGCAGCCGTGGGGGAGGCACCTACGAGCAGTACTTC
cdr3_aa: CASSRGGGTYEQYF

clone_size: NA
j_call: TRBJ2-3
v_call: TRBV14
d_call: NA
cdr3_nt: TGTGCCAGCAGCCCCCGAATCGCCGATACGCAGTATTTT
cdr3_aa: CASSPRIADTQYF

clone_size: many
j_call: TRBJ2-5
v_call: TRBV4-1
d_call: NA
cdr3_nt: TGCGCCAGCAGCCCCGGGACACGCCAAGGGGAGACCCAGTACTTC
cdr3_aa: CASSPGTRQGETQYF

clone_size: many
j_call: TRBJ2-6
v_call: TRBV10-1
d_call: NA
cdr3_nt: TGCGCCAGCGGTAAAGGGGGTTCTGGGGCCAACGTCCTGACTTTC
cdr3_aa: CASGKGGSGANVLTF

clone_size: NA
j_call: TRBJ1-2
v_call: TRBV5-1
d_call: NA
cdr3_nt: TGCGCCAGCCGCTTGGGGGGGCAGAACTATGGCTACACCTTC
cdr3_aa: CASRLGGQNYGYTF

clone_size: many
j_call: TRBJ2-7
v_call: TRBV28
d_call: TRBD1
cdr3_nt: TGTGCCAGCAGTCCAGGGGGACACTACGAGCAGTACTTC
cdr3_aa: CASSPGGHYEQYF

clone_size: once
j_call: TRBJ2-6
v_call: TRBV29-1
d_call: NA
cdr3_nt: TGCAGCGTTGAAGGGTGGTCTGCTGGGGCCAACGTCCTGACTTTC
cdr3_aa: CSVEGWSAGANVLTF

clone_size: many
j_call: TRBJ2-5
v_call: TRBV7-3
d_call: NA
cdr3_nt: TGTGCCAGCAGCGAACTTACAGAAGAGACCCAGTACTTC
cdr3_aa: CASSELTEETQYF

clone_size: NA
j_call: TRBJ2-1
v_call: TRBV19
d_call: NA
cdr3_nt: TGTGCCAGTAGTATAGTCCAGGGGTCAACGTATGAGCAGTTCTTC
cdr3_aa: CASSIVQGSTYEQFF

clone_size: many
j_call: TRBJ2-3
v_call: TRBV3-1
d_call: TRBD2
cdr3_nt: TGTGCCAGCAGCCAACTACGACTAGCGGGAGTTAGAGATACGCAGTATTTT
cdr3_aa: CASSQLRLAGVRDTQYF

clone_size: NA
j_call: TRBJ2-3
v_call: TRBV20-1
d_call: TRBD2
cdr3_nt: TGCAGTGTAGCTAGCGGGAGGGCCAAAAACGCAGATACGCAGTATTTT
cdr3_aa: CSVASGRAKNADTQYF

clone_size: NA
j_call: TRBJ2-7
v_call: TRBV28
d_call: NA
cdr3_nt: TGTGCCAGCCCCCCCCCGGGCATCCGTGACGAGCAGTACTTC
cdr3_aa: CASPPPGIRDEQYF

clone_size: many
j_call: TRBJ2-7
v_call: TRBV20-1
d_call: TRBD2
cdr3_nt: TGCAGTGCTAGAGATGGGTTGCGGGGGGACCCCTTCGAGCAGTACTTC
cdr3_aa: CSARDGLRGDPFEQYF

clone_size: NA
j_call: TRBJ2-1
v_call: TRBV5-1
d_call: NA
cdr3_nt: TGCGCCAGCAGCTTGGCCCCGAGTGGGACCTACAATGAGCAGTTCTTC
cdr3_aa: CASSLAPSGTYNEQFF

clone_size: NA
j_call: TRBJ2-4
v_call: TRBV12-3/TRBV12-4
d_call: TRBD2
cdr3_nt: TGTGCCAGCAGTATCCTTAGCGGGGGGGCCGGGAATGAGCAGTACTTC
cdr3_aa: CASSILSGGAGNEQYF

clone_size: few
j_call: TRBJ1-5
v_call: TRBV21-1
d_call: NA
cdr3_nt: TGTGCCAGCAGCACGGACATGCAGCATTTT
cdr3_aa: CASSTDMQHF

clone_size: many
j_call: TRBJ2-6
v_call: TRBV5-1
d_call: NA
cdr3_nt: TGCGCCAGCAGCTTGTTTACTGGGGCCAACGTCCTGACTTTC
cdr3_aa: CASSLFTGANVLTF

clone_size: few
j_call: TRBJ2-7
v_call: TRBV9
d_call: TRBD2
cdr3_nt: TGTGCCAGCACTCCGCGGGAGTCTGGAGTCGAGCAGTACTTC
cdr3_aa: CASTPRESGVEQYF

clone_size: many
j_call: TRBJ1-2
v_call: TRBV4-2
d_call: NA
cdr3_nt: TGTGCCAGCAGCCAAGTCGCGCCTTATGGCTACACCTTC
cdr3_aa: CASSQVAPYGYTF

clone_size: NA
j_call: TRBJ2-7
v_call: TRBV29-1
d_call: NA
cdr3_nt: TGCAGCGTCGGGACTCCAGAGTTATACGAGCAGTACTTC
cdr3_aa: CSVGTPELYEQYF

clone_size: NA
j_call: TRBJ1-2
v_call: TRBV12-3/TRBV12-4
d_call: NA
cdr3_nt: TGTGCCAGCAGCCCCGTCCGGGACACAGAAGTTCAGGCTAACTATGGCTACACCTTC
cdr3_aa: CASSPVRDTEVQANYGYTF